This T cell receptor (beta chain) was profiled in a study of shared clonotypes between healthy human individuals. Points from the study as a whole: Represented genetic and exposure-history diversity was restricted by having few donors. Estimated clonotype richness was generally higher in naive than memory subsets.

In the case of this clone: Its antigen is currently unknown.

Under the authors' procedure: Junction-only immunoSEQ data arrived without quality scores, meaning filtering differed. This table comes from immunoSEQ multiplex PCR, and its TCRdb copy is limited to in-frame clones, with some not included. V, J and clone size derive from that table, while D and trimming were established from the DNA sequence. The sample holds more than 2 million clones, 90% to 97% seen once. The source material was naive CD4+ T cells sorted from blood. Subset noted: CD45RA+ positively selected. The TCR sequence derives from a man aged 18 to 30 in good health.

The CDR3 DNA reads TGTGCCAGCGGCGGGACCCGGGGATTTGGAAAACTGTTTTTT. It encodes CASGGTRGFGKLFF. The chain links TRBV2 to TRBJ1-4; perhaps TRBD1 as D (5 bases). Trimming removed 8 bases from V and 10 bases from J, with 20 bases in between. Germline values: CDR1 SNHLY, CDR2 FYNNEI. The CDR3 is made up of 14 amino acids.